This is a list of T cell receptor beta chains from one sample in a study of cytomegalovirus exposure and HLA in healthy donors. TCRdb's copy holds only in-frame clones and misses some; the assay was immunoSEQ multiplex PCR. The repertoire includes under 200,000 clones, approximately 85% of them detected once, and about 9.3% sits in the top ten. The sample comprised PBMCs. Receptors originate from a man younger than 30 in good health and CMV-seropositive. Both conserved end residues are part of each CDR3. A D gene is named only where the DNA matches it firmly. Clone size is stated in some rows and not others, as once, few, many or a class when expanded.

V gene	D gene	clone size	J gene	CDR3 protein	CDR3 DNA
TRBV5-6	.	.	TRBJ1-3	CASSLFNGNTIYF	TGTGCCAGCAGCTTGTTCAATGGAAACACCATATATTTT
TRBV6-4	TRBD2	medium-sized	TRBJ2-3	CASSDSSGGTDTQYF	TGTGCCAGCAGTGACTCTAGCGGGGGCACAGATACGCAGTATTTT
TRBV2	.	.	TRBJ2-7	CASSASDTAFYF	TGTGCCAGCAGTGCCTCCGACACCGCCTTTTACTTC
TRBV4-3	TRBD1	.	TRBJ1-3	CASSQRQGFSSGNTIYF	TGCGCCAGCAGCCAACGACAGGGATTTAGCTCTGGAAACACCATATATTTT
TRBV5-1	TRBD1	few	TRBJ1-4	CASSEGQEEKLFF	TGCGCCAGCAGCGAAGGACAGGAGGAAAAACTGTTTTTT
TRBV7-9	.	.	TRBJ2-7	CSSSQGPYEQYF	TGTTCCAGCAGTCAGGGCCCCTACGAGCAGTACTTC
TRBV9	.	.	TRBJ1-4	CASSVDWSGRANEKLFF	TGTGCCAGCAGCGTAGATTGGTCGGGTCGAGCTAATGAAAAACTGTTTTTT
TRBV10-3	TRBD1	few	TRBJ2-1	CAISSTGFSGFF	TGTGCCATCAGTTCGACAGGGTTTTCTGGGTTCTTC
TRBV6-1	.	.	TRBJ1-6	CASSEDSYGSPLHF	TGTGCCAGCAGTGAAGACAGCTATGGTTCACCCCTCCACTTT
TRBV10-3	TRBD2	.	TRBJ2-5	CAIRLAGGETQYF	TGTGCCATCAGGCTAGCGGGGGGCGAGACCCAGTACTTC
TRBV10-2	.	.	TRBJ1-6	CASRFLGQENSPLHF	TGCGCCAGCAGGTTCTTGGGACAAGAAAATTCACCCCTCCACTTT
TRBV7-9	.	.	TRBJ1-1	CASSTSDRTRRGTEAFF	TGTGCCAGCAGCACCAGTGACAGGACTAGGAGGGGGACTGAAGCTTTCTTT
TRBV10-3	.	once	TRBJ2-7	CAIHMIRVGTPTYEQYF	TGTGCCATCCATATGATACGAGTGGGGACACCGACCTACGAGCAGTACTTC
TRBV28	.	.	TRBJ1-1	CASSPGALNTEAFF	TGTGCCAGCAGTCCAGGGGCCCTGAACACTGAAGCTTTCTTT
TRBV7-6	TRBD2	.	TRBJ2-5	CASSLVLAGVGMKETQYF	TGTGCCAGCAGCTTAGTACTAGCGGGGGTGGGGATGAAAGAGACCCAGTACTTC
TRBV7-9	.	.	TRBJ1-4	CASSPDYNEKLFF	TGTGCCAGCAGCCCAGACTATAATGAAAAACTGTTTTTT
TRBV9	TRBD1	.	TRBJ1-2	CASSVARGSDSNGYTF	TGTGCCAGCAGCGTAGCCAGGGGGTCCGATTCGAATGGCTACACCTTC
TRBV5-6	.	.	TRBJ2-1	CASSLYRPGYSYNEQFF	TGTGCCAGCAGCTTGTATCGGCCAGGCTACTCCTACAATGAGCAGTTCTTC
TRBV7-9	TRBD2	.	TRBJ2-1	CASSSGDGGSPLRYEQFF	TGTGCCAGCAGCTCCGGCGACGGGGGGAGCCCCTTGAGGTATGAGCAGTTCTTC
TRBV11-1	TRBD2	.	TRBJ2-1	CASSTQLGLAGGNEQFF	TGTGCCAGCAGTACCCAACTGGGACTAGCGGGGGGCAATGAGCAGTTCTTC